This T cell receptor (beta chain) was identified in a study of blood T cells in healthy people across ages. Study-wide results and caveats: Changes in expanded clonotypes were possibly confounded, as the CMV status of donors was unknown. Samples with more naive T cells showed higher observed beta diversity.

The use of a sample-barcoded 5' primer and a J-beta primer mix characterized a second PCR of 7 to 11 cycles. MiXCR was run by TCRdb on the 5' RACE reads, yielding one entry per CDR3 protein. Of 1.5 million to 2 million distinct CDR3 sequences listed, roughly two fifths are singletons. Looked up from germline, CDR1 is LGHNT and CDR2 is FRNRAP. The V end was cut by 0 bases, the J end by 13 bases, with 10 bases between. The CDR3 length is 12 residues. This clonotype was observed a handful of times. Its antigen is unidentified. PBMCs, at least 6.5 million per sample, were isolated. The chain is built from TRBV12-5 and TRBJ2-1; weak D call: TRBD2 (5 bases). This sequence was found in a human donor in good health. Input material: blood. CDR3 amino acids: CASGLVERPQFF. CDR3 nucleotides: TGTGCTAGTGGTTTGGTAGAGCGGCCCCAGTTCTTC.